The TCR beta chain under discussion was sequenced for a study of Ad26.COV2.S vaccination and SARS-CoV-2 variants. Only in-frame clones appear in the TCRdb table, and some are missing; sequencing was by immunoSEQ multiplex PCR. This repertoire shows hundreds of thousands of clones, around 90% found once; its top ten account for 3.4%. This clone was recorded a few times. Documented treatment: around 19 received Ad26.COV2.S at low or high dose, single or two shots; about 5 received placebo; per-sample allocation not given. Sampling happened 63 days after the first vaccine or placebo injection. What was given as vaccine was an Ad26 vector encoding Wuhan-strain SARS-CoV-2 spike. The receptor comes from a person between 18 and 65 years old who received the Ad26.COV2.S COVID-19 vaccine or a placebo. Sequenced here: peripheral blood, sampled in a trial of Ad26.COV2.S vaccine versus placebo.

CDR3 DNA: TGTGCCAGCAGTTTAGGGGATAGGGAAGCTTTCTTT. Translation: CASSLGDREAFF. The chain links TRBV12-3 or TRBV12-4 to TRBJ1-1; D not resolved. The CDR3 runs to 12 residues. The V end lost 1 base, the J end lost 8 bases, and 8 bases lay between the germline ends.